This T cell receptor (beta chain) stems from a study of T cells in Graves' hyperthyroidism and ophthalmopathy. This clonotype was recorded many times. TCR beta CDR3 region amplification was performed from RNA transcripts. A first-round RT-PCR of the TCR CDR3 used the HTBI primer set. TCRdb reanalysed the multiplex PCR reads using MiXCR and keeps one entry per CDR3 protein. This sample yields about 280,000 distinct CDR3 sequences, of which 25% are seen a single time; 20% to 30% belongs to the top ten. Specimen: blood. The sequence was obtained from a man between 35 and 55 years old with Graves' hyperthyroidism that later progressed to Graves' ophthalmopathy.

The CDR3, as DNA: TGTGCCAGCAGCTCAGTGGGGGGGGAAATCGGCAATCAGCCCCAGCATTTT. It translates to CASSSVGGEIGNQPQHF. The chain has TRBV7-9 and TRBJ1-5; D might be TRBD1 (5 bases). This CDR3 is built from 17 residues. Trimming cost V 4 bases and J 2 bases, with 18 bases left between them. CDR1 SEHNR and CDR2 FQNEAQ come from the germline V gene (reference sequence).